Listed below are T cell receptor beta chains from one sample, sequenced in a study of technical replicates of blood from a few donors. Sequencing was performed with immunoSEQ multiplex PCR; in TCRdb, only in-frame clones are kept and a portion is missing. The table has 74,000 or so clones, around nine tenths seen once; the top ten hold approximately 0.4%. The sequencing input was T cells isolated from PBMCs. The receptor source for this set is a human donor in good health. Both conserved end residues are part of each CDR3.

j_gene	v_gene	CDR3aa
TRBJ1-6	TRBV5-1	CASSRGWRSPLHF
TRBJ2-1	TRBV30	CAWSVGLAGIRNEQFF
TRBJ2-3	TRBV5-1	CASSLATGGTDTQYF
TRBJ2-1	TRBV4-1	CASSHEPNEQFF
TRBJ2-1	TRBV2	CASSAGRDSYNEQFF
TRBJ2-5	TRBV25-1	CASSGSNQETQYF
TRBJ2-1	TRBV29-1	CSVYPQGYNEQFF
TRBJ1-1	TRBV9	CASSPILYNTEAFF
TRBJ2-2	TRBV6-5	CASSYPGDTTGELFF
TRBJ2-1	TRBV4-3	CASSQEFQFSYNEQFF
TRBJ1-1	TRBV30	CAWTGVMNTEAFF
TRBJ2-7	TRBV7-9	CAIEASELWNEQYF
TRBJ2-1	TRBV4-3	CASSRDRGNHFSYNEQFF
TRBJ2-7	TRBV27	CASSSGLVEYEQYF
TRBJ2-1	TRBV7-3	CASSLLAGGPNEQFF
TRBJ2-2	TRBV7-7	CASSLDNPTGELFF
TRBJ2-7	TRBV27	CASSLVGTTYEQYF
TRBJ1-3	TRBV4-2	CASSRPGGSGNTIYF
TRBJ2-3	TRBV6-5	CASRIAGGIDTQYF
TRBJ2-7	TRBV6-1	CASSVLREDPFEQYF
TRBJ2-7	TRBV10-3	CAISELAGARSYEQYF
TRBJ1-1	TRBV28	CASSSNPGTARGTEAFF
TRBJ2-7	TRBV7-4	CASSIWTSGRLRPHYEQYF
TRBJ1-1	TRBV5-8	CASSKPGALTEAFF
TRBJ1-1	TRBV6-1	CASRTTAFGTEAFF
TRBJ2-5	TRBV2	CASSGGGGQETQYF
TRBJ2-7	TRBV7-3	CASSLWTGPYEQYF
TRBJ2-1	TRBV21-1	CASSKRGRDYNEQFF
TRBJ2-5	TRBV5-1	CASSSLEKETQYF
TRBJ2-3	TRBV27	CASKGRGSDTQYF
TRBJ2-3	TRBV5-1	CASSLGLAGTRSSTDTQYF
TRBJ1-5	TRBV19	CASTDNHQPQHF
TRBJ2-7	TRBV29-1	CSVEGGLEAYEQYF